What follows describes a single T cell receptor (beta chain). Its antigen is unidentified. Reverse transcription of about 0.5 to 1 ug RNA used random hexamers. Amplification of TCR beta CDR3 by immunoSEQ multiplex PCR spanned 54 Vbeta and 13 Jbeta. TCRdb re-called the immunoSEQ multiplex PCR reads with MiXCR, one entry per CDR3 protein. Of 69,000 or so distinct CDR3 sequences listed, approximately 94% are singletons. This sample stems from a study of CD8 T cells in Susac syndrome. Whole-study results and caveats: TCR sequencing and HLA analysis covered a relatively small number of individuals.

CD8+ and CD4+ T cells from blood underwent TCR beta sequencing, which was carried out in a high-throughput format. TEMRA cells were FACS-enriched, and CD8+ and CD4+ T cells were isolated negatively. This CDR3 spans 14 amino acids. V lost 7 bases and J 5 bases, leaving 15 bases between the germline ends. Germline CDR1 is SGHNT and CDR2 is YYREEE (reference sequence). The sequenced sample consisted of CD8+ T cells from PBMCs. This sequence was found in a human donor with multiple sclerosis. The V and J genes are TRBV5-4 and TRBJ2-2; tentatively, D is TRBD2 (5 bases). CDR3 sequence (DNA): TGTGCCAGCCGTGGCGGGCTGGGGACCGGGGAGCTGTTTTTT. As protein: CASRGGLGTGELFF.